The 9 T cell receptor beta chains reported below all come from one sample, sequenced in a study of T cell responses to AZD1222 COVID-19 vaccine. Clones were sequenced by immunoSEQ multiplex PCR, and TCRdb holds only the in-frame ones, with some missing. The table shows 130,000 to 150,000 clones, with about 90% occurring only once. The starting material was peripheral blood, obtained on day 0 of AZD1222 vaccination. These receptors all stem from an adult in good health.

Points on this clone: The identical CDR3 is also encoded by other nucleotide sequences in the sample. The chain recombines TRBV18 with TRBJ2-5; 9 bases align to TRBD2. J was trimmed by 3 bases and V by 1 base; bases with no gene match: 0. Germline-derived CDR1 and CDR2 are KGHSH and LQKENI. The CDR3 contains 14 residues. The CDR3 DNA reads TGTGCCAGCTCACCACTAGCGGGAGAAGAGACCCAGTACTTC. This sequence encodes CASSPLAGEETQYF.

A single count supports this clone. The CDR3 DNA reads as TGTGCCAGTAGTATAAGCCTTACTTCTGGAAACACCATATATTTT. Translation gives CASSISLTSGNTIYF. The V call is TRBV19, the J call TRBJ1-3; D gene unclear. The CDR3 spans 15 residues. Germline V lookup: CDR1 LNHDA, CDR2 SQIVND (reference sequence). Trimming took off 2 bases at V and 1 base at J, with 9 bases between the two ends.

The gene calls are TRBV7-2 and TRBJ1-2; the D is unclear. The CDR3 extends over 15 amino acids. Germline V gene lookup returns CDR1 SGHTA and CDR2 FQGNSA. The V end lost 0 bases, the J end lost 6 bases, and 14 bases lay between the germline ends. DNA of the CDR3: TGTGCCAGCAGCTTAGCGGAAGGTGTACGGAATGGCTACACCTTC. Translation: CASSLAEGVRNGYTF.

This chain connects TRBV20-1 to TRBJ2-5, with TRBD2 matching over 7 bases. The CDR3 contains 14 residues. Germline lookup yields CDR1 DFQATT and CDR2 SNEGSKA (reference sequence). Trimming at V came to 3 bases and at J to 2 bases, leaving 6 bases not matched to a gene. CDR3 bases: TGCAGTGCTAGTCCGGGACTAACACAAGAGACCCAGTACTTC. Its protein is CSASPGLTQETQYF.

This clone has only a few counts. The chain recombines TRBV28 with TRBJ1-1; TRBD1 matches 10 bases. The CDR3 spans 16 residues. Germline assignment: CDR1 MDHEN and CDR2 SYDVKM. Trimming cost V 1 base and J 7 bases; bases outside gene matches: 9. The CDR3 DNA reads TGTGCCAGCAGTTTATCTCGGGGACAGGGGTTAGGTGAAGCTTTCTTT. Its protein product is CASSLSRGQGLGEAFF.

This clone showed up just once. The rearrangement joins TRBV5-1 to TRBJ2-1, with 9 nucleotides matching TRBD2. The trim removed 4 bases at V and 6 bases at J, leaving 17 bases unmatched. Germline CDR1 reads SGHRS; CDR2 reads YFSETQ. This CDR3 comprises 18 residues. As DNA, the CDR3 is TGCGCCAGCAGCCAAGAACCGATATTAGCGGGAGTAGGCAATGAGCAGTTCTTC. It translates to CASSQEPILAGVGNEQFF.

CDR3 protein: CASSTRQGAEGYTF. CDR3 coding DNA: TGTGCCAGTAGTACTAGACAGGGGGCAGAAGGCTACACCTTC. This chain connects TRBV19 to TRBJ1-2; 10 bases are shared with TRBD1. CDR1 is LNHDA, CDR2 SQIVND, per germline (reference sequence). CDR3 length equals 14 residues. V was clipped by 4 bases and J by 8 bases; unmatched bases: 7.

V and J are TRBV4-3 and TRBJ2-1; 10 bases are shared with TRBD1. This CDR3 region has 15 residues. Germline V gene sequence: CDR1 LGHNA, CDR2 YSLEER. V trimming: 4 bases; J trimming: 7 bases; junction bases outside the gene matches: 7. CDR3 sequence reads: CASSPGQGQVNEQFF. The CDR3, as DNA: TGCGCCAGCAGCCCGGGACAGGGGCAGGTAAATGAGCAGTTCTTC.

This sequence joins TRBV29-1 and TRBJ2-7, with 7 bases aligning to TRBD1. Germline V gene data show CDR1 as SQVTM and CDR2 as ANQGSEA. CDR3 length: 15 amino acids. V lost 6 bases to trimming and J lost 6 bases; unmatched junction nucleotides: 17. The CDR3 loop is CSVAGTALPRGEQYF. Written as DNA, the CDR3 is TGCAGCGTAGCTGGGACAGCCCTCCCCAGGGGCGAGCAGTACTTC.